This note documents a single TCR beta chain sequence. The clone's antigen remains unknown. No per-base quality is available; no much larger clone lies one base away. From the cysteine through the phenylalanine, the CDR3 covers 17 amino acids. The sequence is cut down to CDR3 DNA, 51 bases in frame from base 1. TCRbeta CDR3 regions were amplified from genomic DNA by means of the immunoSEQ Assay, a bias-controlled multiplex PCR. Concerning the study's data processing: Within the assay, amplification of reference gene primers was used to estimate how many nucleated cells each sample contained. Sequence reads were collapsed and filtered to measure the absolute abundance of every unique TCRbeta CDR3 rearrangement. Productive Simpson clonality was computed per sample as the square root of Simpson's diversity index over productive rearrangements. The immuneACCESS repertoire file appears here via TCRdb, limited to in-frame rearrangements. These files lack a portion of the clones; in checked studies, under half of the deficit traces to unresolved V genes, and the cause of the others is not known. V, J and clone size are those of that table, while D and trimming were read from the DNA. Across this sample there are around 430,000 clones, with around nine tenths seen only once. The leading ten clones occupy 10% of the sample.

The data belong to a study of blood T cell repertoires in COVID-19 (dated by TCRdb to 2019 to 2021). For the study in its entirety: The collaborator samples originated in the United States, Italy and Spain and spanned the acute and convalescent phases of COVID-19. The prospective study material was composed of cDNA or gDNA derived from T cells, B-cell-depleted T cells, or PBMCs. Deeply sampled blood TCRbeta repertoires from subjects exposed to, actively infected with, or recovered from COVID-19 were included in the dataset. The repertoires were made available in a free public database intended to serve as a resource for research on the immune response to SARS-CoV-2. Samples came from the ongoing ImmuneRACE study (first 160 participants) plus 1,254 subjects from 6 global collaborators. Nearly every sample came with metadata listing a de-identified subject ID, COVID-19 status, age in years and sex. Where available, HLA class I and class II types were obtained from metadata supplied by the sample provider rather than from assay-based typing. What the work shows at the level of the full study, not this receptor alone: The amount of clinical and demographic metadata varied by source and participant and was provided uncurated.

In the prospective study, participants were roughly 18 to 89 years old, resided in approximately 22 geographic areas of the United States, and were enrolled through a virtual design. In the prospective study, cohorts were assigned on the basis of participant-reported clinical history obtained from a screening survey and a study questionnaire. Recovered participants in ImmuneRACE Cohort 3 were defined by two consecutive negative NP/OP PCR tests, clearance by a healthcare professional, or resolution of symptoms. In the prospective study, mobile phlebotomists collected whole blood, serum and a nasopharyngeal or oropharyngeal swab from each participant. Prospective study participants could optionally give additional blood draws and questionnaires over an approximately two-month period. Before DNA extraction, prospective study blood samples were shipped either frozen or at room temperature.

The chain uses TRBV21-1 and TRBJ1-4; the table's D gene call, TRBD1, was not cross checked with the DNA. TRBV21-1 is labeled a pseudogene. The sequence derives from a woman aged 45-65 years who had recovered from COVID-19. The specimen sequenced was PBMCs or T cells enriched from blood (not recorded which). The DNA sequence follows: TGTGCCAGCAGCAAAGTACAGGGTGCCCCACTCACTGAAAAACTGTTTTTT. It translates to CASSKVQGAPLTEKLFF.